This T cell receptor beta chain came from a study of shared clonotypes between healthy human individuals. A word on this clone: The antigen remains unidentified.

J lost 5 bases, V lost 3 bases, and 9 bases had no gene match. From germline, CDR1 is SGHRS and CDR2 YFSETQ. CDR3 length equals 16 residues. The method was immunoSEQ multiplex PCR; TCRdb's version includes in-frame clones alone and lacks a portion of them. Of some 2.4 million clones listed, 80% to 95% are singletons. Study conclusions and caveats: The genetic and exposure-history diversity represented was limited by few donors.

The sample comprised naive CD4+ T cells from PBMCs. Subset given: CD45RA+ positively selected. The rearrangement uses TRBV5-1 and TRBJ2-7; 12 nucleotides align to TRBD1. The sequence was obtained from a man in his late teens or twenties in good health. Some clones in this sample may be carry-over from other donors' samples. As DNA, the CDR3 is TGCGCCAGCAGCTGGAGGGGTGGGACAGGGGGCCACGAGCAGTACTTC. Amino acids: CASSWRGGTGGHEQYF.